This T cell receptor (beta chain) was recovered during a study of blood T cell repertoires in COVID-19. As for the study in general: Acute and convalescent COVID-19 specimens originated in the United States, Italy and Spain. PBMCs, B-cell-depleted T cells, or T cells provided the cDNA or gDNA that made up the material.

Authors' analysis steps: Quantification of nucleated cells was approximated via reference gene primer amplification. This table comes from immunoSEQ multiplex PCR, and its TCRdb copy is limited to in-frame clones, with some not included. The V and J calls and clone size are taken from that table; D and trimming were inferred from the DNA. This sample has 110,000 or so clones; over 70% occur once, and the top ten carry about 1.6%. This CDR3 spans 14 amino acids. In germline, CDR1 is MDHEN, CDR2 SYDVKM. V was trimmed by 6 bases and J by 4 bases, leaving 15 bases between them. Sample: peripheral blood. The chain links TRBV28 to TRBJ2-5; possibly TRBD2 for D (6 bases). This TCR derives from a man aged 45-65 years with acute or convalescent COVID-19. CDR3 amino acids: CASSPSRRVETQYF. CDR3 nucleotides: TGTGCCAGCAGCCCCAGTCGGAGGGTAGAGACCCAGTACTTC.